Included here is one T cell receptor beta chain sequence, with context. The record originates from a study of blood T cell repertoires in COVID-19. Overall study: Donors in the United States, Italy and Spain gave samples during acute or convalescent COVID-19. The analysed material was cDNA or gDNA that came from T cells, B-cell-depleted T cells, or PBMCs.

Germline V CDR1 and CDR2: SNHLY, FYNNEI. The CDR3 has 12 amino acids. V lost 8 bases and J 1 base, leaving 9 bases between the germline ends. Per the original methods: Using reference gene primer amplification, nucleated cell counts were estimated. The repertoire was sequenced with immunoSEQ multiplex PCR; TCRdb's copy has only in-frame clones and lacks some. V, J and clone size reflect that table, while D and trimming were determined from the DNA. The data hold roughly 40,000 clones, with 76% observed a single time. Sample: peripheral blood. The sequence derives from a man older than 75 with acute or convalescent COVID-19. The chain joins TRBV2 to TRBJ2-7; D unresolved. This chain's CDR3 is CASRPGSYEQYF. DNA for the CDR3: TGTGCCAGCCGCCCCGGGTCCTACGAGCAGTACTTC.